The present T cell receptor beta chain was sequenced within a study of blood T cells in healthy people across ages (dated by TCRdb to the mid-2010s). With regard to the full study: In model experiments, roughly one uniquely barcoded TCR beta cDNA molecule per two T cells was captured by template switching. The donors were split into four age groups: young (average about 16 years), middle-aged (39), aged (roughly 68) and long-lived (over 75). To avoid experimental bias, donors of different ages were distributed randomly across sequencing lanes. Using deep sequencing normalized with unique cDNA molecular identifiers, the study measured how TCR beta repertoire diversity changes with age. Using the same blood draw, the study looked at two additional independent replicas of 1 million unique cDNA reads for two donors, one aged 18 to 29 and the other aged 80 or older. On the study overall, not on this receptor specifically: Donor CMV infection status was unknown, potentially confounding age-related changes in expanded clonotypes. Total diversity estimates from one million sequenced T cells were considered lower bounds and underestimates. The percentage of naive T cells measured by flow cytometry correlated strongly with observed TCR beta diversity. Since profiling was done on bulk unsorted PBMCs, naive and antigen-experienced compartments could not be conclusively compared. Observed TCR beta diversity per million T cells fell roughly linearly with age, and a significant reduction was already apparent by age roughly 40. Compared with the aged group, more naive CD4+ T cells, fewer expanded clones and increased TCR diversity were shown by the long-lived group, suggesting age selection.

CDR1 LGHDT and CDR2 YNNKEL were looked up in the germline V gene (reference sequence). Taken from cysteine to phenylalanine, the CDR3 has 14 residues. The kept DNA is CDR3 alone, 42 bases in frame from the first base. The germline V end is reduced by 5 bases and the J end by 6 bases; junction bases left unmatched: 7. The library was produced with 5' RACE. Sequencer: Illumina HiSeq 2500. A second PCR of about 6 to 12 cycles was run with a J-beta primer mix and a sample-barcoded 5' primer. A unique molecular identifier was introduced onto each TCR beta cDNA molecule by a template-switch 5' adaptor carrying 12 random nucleotides. Each sample yielded at least 3 million CDR3-containing paired-end reads. The Mint cDNA synthesis kit, primed by a TRBC-specific oligonucleotide, was used to synthesize first-strand cDNA from all RNA. Following uracil-DNA glycosylase treatment, a first 18-cycle PCR with universal primers M1SS and BC2_uni_R was performed on all cDNA. On the authors' methods: Each sample was normalized by randomly selecting 1 million high-quality reads, each carrying a distinct molecular identifier. Instead of being binned into consensus sequences, reads with shared molecular identifiers were discarded. MiTCR, set to a Q25 quality threshold and the strictest error-elimination algorithm, was used for CDR3 identification, clonotype clustering and error correction. A nonparametric unseen species model using Euler transformation provided a lower-bound estimate of total TCR beta diversity. Starting from the raw public reads, TCRdb applied fastp trimming at Q25, assembled clones with MiXCR and retained in-frame beta chains. Each entry merges the rows of one CDR3 protein and shows their most common DNA and genes. These V and J calls derive from TCRdb rather than the authors' analysis. This sample holds about 720,000 distinct CDR3 sequences; 20% to 25% were observed only once. The ten largest clonotypes hold 22% of the sample.

Note on this clonotype: The antigen it recognizes is unknown. Base qualities were left out, and no much larger clone turns up one base away.

The roughly 39 donors, aged about 6 to 100 years, were systemically healthy Caucasian individuals from Russia. Each donor gave roughly 9.5 milliliters of peripheral blood, collected into EDTA-treated Vacutainer tubes. Ficoll-Paque density-gradient centrifugation was used to isolate PBMCs, with at least 7 million obtained per sample. Total RNA, at least 5 micrograms per sample, was extracted from PBMCs with Trizol reagent. Naive CD45RAhigh/CD27high T cell percentages were measured by flow cytometry on a PBMC aliquot from every donor. The sample consisted of blood. This clonotype was obtained from a man between 65 and 79 years old in good health. Rearrangement joined TRBV3-1 to TRBJ2-3; 8 nucleotides in the junction match TRBD2. The CDR3 protein: CASSLGTSVDTQYF. The nucleotide sequence is TGTGCCAGCAGCTTAGGGACTAGTGTGGATACGCAGTATTTT.